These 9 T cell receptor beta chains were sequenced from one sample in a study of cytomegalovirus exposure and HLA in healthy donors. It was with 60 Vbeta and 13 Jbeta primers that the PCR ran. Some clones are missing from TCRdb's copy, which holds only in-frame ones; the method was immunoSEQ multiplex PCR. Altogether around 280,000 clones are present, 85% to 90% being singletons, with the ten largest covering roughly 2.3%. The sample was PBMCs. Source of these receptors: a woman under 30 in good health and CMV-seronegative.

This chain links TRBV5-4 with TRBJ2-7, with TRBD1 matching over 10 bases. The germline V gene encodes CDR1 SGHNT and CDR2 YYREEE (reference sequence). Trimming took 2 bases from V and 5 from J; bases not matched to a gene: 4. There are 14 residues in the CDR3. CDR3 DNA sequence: TGTGCCAGCAGCTTCCGGGACAGGGGAGACGAGCAGTACTTC. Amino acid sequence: CASSFRDRGDEQYF.

The DNA of the CDR3 is TGCGCCAGCGGCCGGGGCAGGGGGAACACTGAAGCTTTCTTT. This encodes CASGRGRGNTEAFF. This chain joins TRBV5-1 and TRBJ1-1; a weak D match, TRBD1 (6 bases). The germline V gene encodes CDR1 SGHRS and CDR2 YFSETQ. This CDR3 region has 14 residues. V shed 7 bases and J shed 1 base, with 14 bases lying between them.

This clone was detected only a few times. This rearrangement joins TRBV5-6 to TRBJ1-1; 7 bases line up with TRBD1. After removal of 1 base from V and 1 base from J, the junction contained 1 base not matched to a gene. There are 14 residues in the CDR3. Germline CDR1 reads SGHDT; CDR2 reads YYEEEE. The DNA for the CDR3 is TGTGCCAGCAGCTTGTGGGACAGGAACACTGAAGCTTTCTTT. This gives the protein CASSLWDRNTEAFF.

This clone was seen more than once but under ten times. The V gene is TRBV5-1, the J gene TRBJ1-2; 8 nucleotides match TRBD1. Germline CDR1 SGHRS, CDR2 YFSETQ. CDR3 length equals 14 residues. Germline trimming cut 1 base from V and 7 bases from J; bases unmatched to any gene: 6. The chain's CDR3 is CASSLLGQGSGYTF. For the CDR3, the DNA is TGCGCCAGCAGCTTGTTAGGACAGGGCTCTGGCTACACCTTC.

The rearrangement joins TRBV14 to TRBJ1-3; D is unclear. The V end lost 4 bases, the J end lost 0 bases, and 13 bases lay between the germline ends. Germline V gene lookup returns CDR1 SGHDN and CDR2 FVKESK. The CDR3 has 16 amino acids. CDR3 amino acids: CASSPRLPDSGNTIYF. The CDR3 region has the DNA TGTGCCAGCAGCCCCCGACTGCCGGACTCTGGAAACACCATATATTTT.

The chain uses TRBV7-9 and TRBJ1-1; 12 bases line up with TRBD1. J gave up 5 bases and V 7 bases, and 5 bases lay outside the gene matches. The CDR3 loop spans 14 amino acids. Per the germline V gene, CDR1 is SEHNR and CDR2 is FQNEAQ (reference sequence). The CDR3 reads CASTGQGARTEAFF. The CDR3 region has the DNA TGTGCCAGCACGGGACAGGGGGCCAGGACTGAAGCTTTCTTT. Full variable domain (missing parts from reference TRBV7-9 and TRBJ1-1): DTGVSQNPRHKITKRGQNVTFRCDPISEHNRLYWYRQTLGQGPEFLTYFQNEAQLEKSRLLSDRFSAERPKGSFSTLEIQRTEQGDSAMYLCASTGQGARTEAFFGQGTRLTVV.

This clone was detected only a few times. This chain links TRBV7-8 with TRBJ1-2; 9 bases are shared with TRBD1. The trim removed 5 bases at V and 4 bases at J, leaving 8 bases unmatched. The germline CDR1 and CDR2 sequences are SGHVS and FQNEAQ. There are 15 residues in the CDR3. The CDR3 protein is CASSTGQGTSYGYTF. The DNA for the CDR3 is TGTGCCAGCAGCACCGGACAGGGGACTTCCTATGGCTACACCTTC.

CDR3 loop: CATSTRGQGALFGYTF. CDR3 nucleotides: TGTGCCACCAGCACACGAGGACAGGGGGCGCTTTTTGGCTACACCTTC. The chain employs TRBV15 and TRBJ1-2; TRBD1 matches 11 bases. The CDR3 sequence is 16 residues long. Germline V lookup: CDR1 LNHNV, CDR2 YYDKDF (reference sequence). J was trimmed by 7 bases and V by 4 bases; bases with no gene match: 11.

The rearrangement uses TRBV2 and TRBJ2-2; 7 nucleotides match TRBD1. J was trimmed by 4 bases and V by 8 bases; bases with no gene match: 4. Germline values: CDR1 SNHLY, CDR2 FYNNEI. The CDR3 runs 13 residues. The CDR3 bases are TGTGCCAGCTGGACAGGCAGCACCGGGGAGCTGTTTTTT. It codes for CASWTGSTGELFF.